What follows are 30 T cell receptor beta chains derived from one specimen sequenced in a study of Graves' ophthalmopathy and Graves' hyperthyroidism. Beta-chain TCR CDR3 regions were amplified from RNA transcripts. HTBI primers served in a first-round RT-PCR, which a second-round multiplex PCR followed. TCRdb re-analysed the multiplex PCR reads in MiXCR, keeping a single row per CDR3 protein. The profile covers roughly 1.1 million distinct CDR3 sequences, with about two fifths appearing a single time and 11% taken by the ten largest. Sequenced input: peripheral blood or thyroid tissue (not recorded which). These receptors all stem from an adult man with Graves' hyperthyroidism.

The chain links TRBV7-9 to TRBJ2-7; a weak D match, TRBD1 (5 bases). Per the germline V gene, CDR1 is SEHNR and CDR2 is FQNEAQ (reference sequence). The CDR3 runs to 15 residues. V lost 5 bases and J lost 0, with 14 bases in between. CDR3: CASSPGASASYEQYF. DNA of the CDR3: TGTGCCAGCAGCCCTGGGGCTTCCGCCTCCTACGAGCAGTACTTC. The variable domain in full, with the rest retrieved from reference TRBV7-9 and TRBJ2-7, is DTGVSQNPRHKITKRGQNVTFRCDPISEHNRLYWYRQTLGQGPEFLTYFQNEAQLEKSRLLSDRFSAERPKGSFSTLEIQRTEQGDSAMYLCASSPGASASYEQYFGPGTRLTVT.

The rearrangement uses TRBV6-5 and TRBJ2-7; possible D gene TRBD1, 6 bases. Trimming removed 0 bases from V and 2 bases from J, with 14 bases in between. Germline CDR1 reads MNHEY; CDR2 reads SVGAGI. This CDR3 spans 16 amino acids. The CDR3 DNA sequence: TGTGCCAGCAGTTACTCCGCGACAGGCGAGACCTACGAGCAGTACTTC. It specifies CASSYSATGETYEQYF.

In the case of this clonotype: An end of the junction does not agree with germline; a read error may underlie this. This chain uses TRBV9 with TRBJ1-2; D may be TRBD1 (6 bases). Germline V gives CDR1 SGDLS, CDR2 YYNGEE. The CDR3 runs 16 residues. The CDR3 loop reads CASSPTSGASGYGHTF. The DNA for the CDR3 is TGTGCCAGCAGCCCAACGTCGGGGGCTAGTGGGTATGGCCACACCTTC.

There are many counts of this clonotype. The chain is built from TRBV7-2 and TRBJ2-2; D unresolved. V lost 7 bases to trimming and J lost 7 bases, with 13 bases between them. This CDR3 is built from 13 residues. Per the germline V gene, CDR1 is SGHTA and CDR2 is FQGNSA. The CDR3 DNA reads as TGTGCCAGCAAGCTACTTCAGCTCGGGGAGCTGTTTTTT. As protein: CASKLLQLGELFF.

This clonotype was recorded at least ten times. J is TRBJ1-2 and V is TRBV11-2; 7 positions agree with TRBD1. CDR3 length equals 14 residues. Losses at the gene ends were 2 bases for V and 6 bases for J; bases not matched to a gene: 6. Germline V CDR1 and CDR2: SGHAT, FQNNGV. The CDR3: CASSLTRGRDGYTF. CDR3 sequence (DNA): TGTGCCAGCAGCTTAACCAGGGGGAGGGATGGCTACACCTTC.

The CDR3 protein is CASEGENTGELFF. In DNA form, the CDR3 reads TGTGCCAGCGAGGGGGAGAACACCGGGGAGCTGTTTTTT. The chain recombines TRBV5-8 with TRBJ2-2; D is possibly TRBD1 (6 bases). Germline values: CDR1 SGHTS, CDR2 YDEGEE. The length of the CDR3 is 13 residues. Trimming left V 7 bases short and J 1 base short, with 8 bases between. The full variable domain, completed using reference TRBV5-8 and TRBJ2-2, is EAGVTQSPTHLIKTRGQQATLRCSPISGHTSVYWYQQALGLGLQFLLWYDEGEERNRGNFPPRFSGRQFPNYSSELNVNALELEDSALYLCASEGENTGELFFGEGSRLTVL.

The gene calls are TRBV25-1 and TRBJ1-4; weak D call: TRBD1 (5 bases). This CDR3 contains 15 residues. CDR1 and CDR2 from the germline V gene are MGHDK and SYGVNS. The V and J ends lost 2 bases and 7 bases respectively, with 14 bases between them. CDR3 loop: CASSELSGVGEKLFF. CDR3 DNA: TGTGCCAGCAGTGAACTTTCGGGGGTCGGTGAAAAACTGTTTTTT.

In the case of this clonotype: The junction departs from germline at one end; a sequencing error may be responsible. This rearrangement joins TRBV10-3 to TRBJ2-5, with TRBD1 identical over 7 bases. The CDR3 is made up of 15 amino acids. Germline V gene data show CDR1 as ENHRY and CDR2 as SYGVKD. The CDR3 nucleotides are TGTGCCATCAACCAACTCCGGGACAGCCAAGAGGCCCAGTACTTC. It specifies CAINQLRDSQEAQYF.

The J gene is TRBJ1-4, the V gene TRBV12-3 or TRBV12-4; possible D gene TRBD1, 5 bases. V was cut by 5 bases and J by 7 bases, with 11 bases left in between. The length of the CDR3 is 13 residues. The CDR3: CASSEPGVEKLFF. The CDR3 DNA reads TGTGCCAGCAGTGAACCGGGGGTTGAAAAACTGTTTTTT.

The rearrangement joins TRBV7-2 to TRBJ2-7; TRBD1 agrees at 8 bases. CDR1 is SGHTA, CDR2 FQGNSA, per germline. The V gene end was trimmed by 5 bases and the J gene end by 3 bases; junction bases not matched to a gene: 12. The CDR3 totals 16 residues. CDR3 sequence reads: CASSGLIRTGIYEQYF. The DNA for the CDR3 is TGTGCCAGCAGCGGGTTGATTCGGACAGGGATCTACGAGCAGTACTTC.

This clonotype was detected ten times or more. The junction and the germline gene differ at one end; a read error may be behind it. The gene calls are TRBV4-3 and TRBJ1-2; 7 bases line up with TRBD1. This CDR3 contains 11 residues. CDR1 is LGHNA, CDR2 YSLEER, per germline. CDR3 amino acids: CASSPGTDLIF. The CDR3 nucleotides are TGCGCCAGCAGCCCTGGGACAGACCTGATCTTC.

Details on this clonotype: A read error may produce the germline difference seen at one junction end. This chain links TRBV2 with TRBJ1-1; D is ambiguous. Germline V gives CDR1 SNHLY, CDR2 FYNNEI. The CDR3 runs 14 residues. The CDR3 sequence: CACSAMRPNTEAFF. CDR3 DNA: TGTGCCTGCAGTGCTATGAGGCCGAACACTGAAGCTTTCTTT. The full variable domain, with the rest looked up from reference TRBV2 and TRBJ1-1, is EPEVTQTPSHQVTQMGQEVILRCVPISNHLYFYWYRQILGQKVEFLVSFYNNEISEKSEIFDDQFSVERPDGSNFTLKIRSTKLEDSAMYFCACSAMRPNTEAFFGQGTRLTVV.

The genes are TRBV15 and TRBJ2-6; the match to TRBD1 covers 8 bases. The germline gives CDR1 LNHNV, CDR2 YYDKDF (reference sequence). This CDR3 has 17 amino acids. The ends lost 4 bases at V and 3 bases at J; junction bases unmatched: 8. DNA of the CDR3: TGTGCCACCAGCAAAAGGCAGGGGGCAAGTGGGGCCAACGTCCTGACTTTC. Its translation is CATSKRQGASGANVLTF.

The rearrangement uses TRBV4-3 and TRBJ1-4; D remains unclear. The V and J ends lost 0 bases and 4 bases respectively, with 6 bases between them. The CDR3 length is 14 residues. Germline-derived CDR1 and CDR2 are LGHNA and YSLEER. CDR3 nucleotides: TGCGCCAGCAGCCAAGATCTAGATAATGAAAAACTGTTTTTT. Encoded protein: CASSQDLDNEKLFF.

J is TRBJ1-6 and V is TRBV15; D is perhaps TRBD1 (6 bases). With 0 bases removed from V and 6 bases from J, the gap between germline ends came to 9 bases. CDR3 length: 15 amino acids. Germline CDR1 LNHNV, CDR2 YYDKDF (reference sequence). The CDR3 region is CATSREAGANSPLHF. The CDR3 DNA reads TGTGCCACCAGCAGAGAAGCAGGGGCTAATTCACCCCTCCACTTT.

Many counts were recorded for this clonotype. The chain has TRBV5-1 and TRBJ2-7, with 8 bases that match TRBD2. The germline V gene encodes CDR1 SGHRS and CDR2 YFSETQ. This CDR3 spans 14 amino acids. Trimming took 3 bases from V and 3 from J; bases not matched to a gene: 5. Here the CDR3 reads CASSSLADGYEQYF. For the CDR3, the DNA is TGCGCCAGCAGCTCACTAGCGGATGGCTACGAGCAGTACTTC.

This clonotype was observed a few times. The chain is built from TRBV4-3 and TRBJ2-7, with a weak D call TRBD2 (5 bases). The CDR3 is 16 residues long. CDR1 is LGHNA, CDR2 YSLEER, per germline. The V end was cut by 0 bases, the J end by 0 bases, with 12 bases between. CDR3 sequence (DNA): TGCGCCAGCAGCCAAGAAGCAGCGGAAAGCTCCTACGAGCAGTACTTC. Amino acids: CASSQEAAESSYEQYF.

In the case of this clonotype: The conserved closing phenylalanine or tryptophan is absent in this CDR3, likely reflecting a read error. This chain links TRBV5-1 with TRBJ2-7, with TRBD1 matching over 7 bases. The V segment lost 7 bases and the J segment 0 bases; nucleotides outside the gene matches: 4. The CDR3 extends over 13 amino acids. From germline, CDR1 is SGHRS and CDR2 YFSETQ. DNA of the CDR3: TGCGCCAGCTCTCGGACAGGCTCCTACGAGCAGTACCTC. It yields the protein CASSRTGSYEQYL.

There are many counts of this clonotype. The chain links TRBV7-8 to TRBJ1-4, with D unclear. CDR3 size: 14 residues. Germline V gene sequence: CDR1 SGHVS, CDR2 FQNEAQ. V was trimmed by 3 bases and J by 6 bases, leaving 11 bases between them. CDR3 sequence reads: CASSFEYGDEKLFF. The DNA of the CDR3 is TGTGCCAGCAGCTTCGAATATGGGGATGAAAAACTGTTTTTT. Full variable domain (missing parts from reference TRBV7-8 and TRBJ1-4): GAGVSQSPRYKVAKRGQDVALRCDPISGHVSLFWYQQALGQGPEFLTYFQNEAQLDKSGLPSDRFFAERPEGSVSTLKIQRTQQEDSAVYLCASSFEYGDEKLFFGSGTQLSVL.

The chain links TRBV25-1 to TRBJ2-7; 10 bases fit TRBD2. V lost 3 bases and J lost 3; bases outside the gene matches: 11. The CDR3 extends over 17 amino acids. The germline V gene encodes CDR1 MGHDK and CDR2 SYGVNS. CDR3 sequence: CASSDPRPGLASYEQYF. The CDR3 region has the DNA TGTGCCAGCAGTGATCCCCGGCCGGGACTAGCGAGCTACGAGCAGTACTTC.

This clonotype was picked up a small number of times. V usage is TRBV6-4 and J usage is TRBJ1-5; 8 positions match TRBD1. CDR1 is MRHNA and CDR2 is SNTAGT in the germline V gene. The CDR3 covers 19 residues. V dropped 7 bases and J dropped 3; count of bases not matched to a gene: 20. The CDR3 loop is CASNTNKFSPGGFNQPQHF. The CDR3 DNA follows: TGTGCCAGCAACACCAACAAGTTTAGTCCAGGGGGCTTCAATCAGCCCCAGCATTTT.

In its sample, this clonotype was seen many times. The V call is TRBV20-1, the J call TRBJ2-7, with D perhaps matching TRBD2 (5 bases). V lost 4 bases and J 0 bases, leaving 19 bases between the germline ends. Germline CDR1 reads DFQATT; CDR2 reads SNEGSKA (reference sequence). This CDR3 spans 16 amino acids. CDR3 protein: CSATILAGVGSYEQYF. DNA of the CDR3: TGCAGTGCTACCATCCTGGCGGGTGTGGGCTCCTACGAGCAGTACTTC.

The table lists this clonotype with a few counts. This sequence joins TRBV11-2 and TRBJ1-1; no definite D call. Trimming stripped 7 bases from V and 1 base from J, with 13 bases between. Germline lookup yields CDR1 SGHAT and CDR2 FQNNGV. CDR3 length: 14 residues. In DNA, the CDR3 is TGTGCCAGCAACTCAAACACGCCGAACACTGAAGCTTTCTTT. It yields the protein CASNSNTPNTEAFF.

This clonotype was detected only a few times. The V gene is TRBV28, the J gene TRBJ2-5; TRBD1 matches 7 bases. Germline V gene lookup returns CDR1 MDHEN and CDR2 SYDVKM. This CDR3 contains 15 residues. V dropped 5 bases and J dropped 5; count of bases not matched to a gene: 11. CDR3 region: CASSATGRYRETQYF. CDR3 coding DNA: TGTGCCAGCAGTGCGACAGGGCGCTATAGGGAGACCCAGTACTTC.

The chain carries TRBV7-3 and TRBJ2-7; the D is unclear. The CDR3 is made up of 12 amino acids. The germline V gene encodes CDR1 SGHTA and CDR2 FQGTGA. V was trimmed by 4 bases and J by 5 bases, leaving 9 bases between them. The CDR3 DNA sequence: TGTGCCAGCAGCTCGCGTAGTAACGAGCAGTACTTC. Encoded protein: CASSSRSNEQYF.

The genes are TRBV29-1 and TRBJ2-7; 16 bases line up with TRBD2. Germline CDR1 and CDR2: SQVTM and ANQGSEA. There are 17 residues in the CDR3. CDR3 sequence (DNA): TGCAGTGCTCAAAAACCGGGACTAGCGGGAGGGCCGAGGGAGCAGTACTTC. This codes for CSAQKPGLAGGPREQYF.

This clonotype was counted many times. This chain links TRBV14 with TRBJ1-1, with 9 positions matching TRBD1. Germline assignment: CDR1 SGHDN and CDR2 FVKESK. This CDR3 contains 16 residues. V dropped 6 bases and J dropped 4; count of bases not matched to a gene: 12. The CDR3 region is CASSLPGQGSITEAFF. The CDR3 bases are TGTGCCAGCAGTTTACCGGGACAGGGATCGATCACTGAAGCTTTCTTT.

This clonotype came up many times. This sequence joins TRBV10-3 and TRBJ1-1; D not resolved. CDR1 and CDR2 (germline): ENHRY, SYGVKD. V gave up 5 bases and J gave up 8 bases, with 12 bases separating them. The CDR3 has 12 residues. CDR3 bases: TGTGCCATCAGTCTAGGCCCGGGCGAAGCTTTCTTT. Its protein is CAISLGPGEAFF.

CDR3 nucleotides: TGTGCCAGCATGGCGCGGGAATCGAGCGGGCAGCCCCAGCATTTT. Amino acids: CASMARESSGQPQHF. The rearrangement uses TRBV2 and TRBJ1-5; D ambiguous. V lost 7 bases and J lost 7, with 20 bases in between. Germline V gene sequence: CDR1 SNHLY, CDR2 FYNNEI. This CDR3 has 15 residues.

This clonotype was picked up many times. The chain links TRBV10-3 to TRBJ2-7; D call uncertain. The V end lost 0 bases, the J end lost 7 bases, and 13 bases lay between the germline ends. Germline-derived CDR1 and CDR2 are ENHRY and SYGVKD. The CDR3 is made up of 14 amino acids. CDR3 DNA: TGTGCCATCAGTGAGTCGACGCGGTCCGCGGAGCAGTACTTC. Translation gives CAISESTRSAEQYF.